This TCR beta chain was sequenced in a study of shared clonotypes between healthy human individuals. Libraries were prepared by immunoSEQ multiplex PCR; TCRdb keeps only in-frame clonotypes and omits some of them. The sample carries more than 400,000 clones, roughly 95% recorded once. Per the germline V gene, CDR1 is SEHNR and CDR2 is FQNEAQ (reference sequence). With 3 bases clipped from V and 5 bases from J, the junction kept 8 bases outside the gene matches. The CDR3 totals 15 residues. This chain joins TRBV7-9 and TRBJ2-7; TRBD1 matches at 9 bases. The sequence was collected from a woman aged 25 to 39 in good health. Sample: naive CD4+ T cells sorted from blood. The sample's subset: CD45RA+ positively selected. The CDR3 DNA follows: TGTGCCAGCAGCTTCCCTCGGACAGGGGCCCACGAGCAGTACTTC. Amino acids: CASSFPRTGAHEQYF.